One and the same sample provided the 5 T cell receptor beta chains below, sequenced in a study of beta chain features in type 1 diabetes. Sequencing targeted expressed TCRB transcripts, as all isolated RNA had been reverse transcribed. The table came from immunoSEQ multiplex PCR; TCRdb's copy has only in-frame clones and leaves some out. The data contain roughly 240,000 clones, 11% to 15% of them singletons. Sequences were obtained from naive CD4+ T cells from blood. These receptors came from a woman in her thirties or forties in good health.

This clone was counted only a few times. This sequence joins TRBV27 and TRBJ2-5; TRBD1 agrees at 8 bases. J was trimmed by 5 bases and V by 3 bases; bases with no gene match: 8. The germline V gene has CDR1 MNHEY and CDR2 SMNVEV (reference sequence). The CDR3 length is 15 residues. The CDR3 bases are TGTGCCAGCAGTTTGGCTGGGACAGGTATGGAGACCCAGTACTTC. Residues: CASSLAGTGMETQYF.

The chain combines TRBV7-9 with TRBJ2-3, with a possible D match to TRBD2 (6 bases). Between the trimmed V and J ends, which lost 7 bases and 3 bases, there was a span of 11 bases. Germline V gene sequence: CDR1 SEHNR, CDR2 FQNEAQ (reference sequence). This CDR3 contains 13 residues. The CDR3 here is CASTRGTTDTQYF. In nucleotides, the CDR3 is TGTGCCAGCACACGGGGGACGACAGATACGCAGTATTTT.

The chain recombines TRBV6-5 with TRBJ1-1; D gene uncertain. The V gene's germline CDR1 is MNHEY and CDR2 SVGAGI. Trimming took 6 bases from V and 5 from J, leaving 13 bases between them. The CDR3 has 13 residues. Here the CDR3 reads CASSTPLGTEAFF. Written as DNA, the CDR3 is TGTGCCAGCAGCACCCCCCTCGGGACTGAAGCTTTCTTT.

This sequence joins TRBV10-3 and TRBJ2-7; perhaps TRBD1 as D (6 bases). V shed 6 bases and J shed 3 bases, with 21 bases lying between them. Per germline, CDR1 ENHRY and CDR2 SYGVKD. This CDR3 has 16 amino acids. The CDR3 region is CAIRFDRSPISYEQYF. In DNA, the CDR3 is TGTGCCATCAGATTCGACAGGTCCCCCATTAGCTACGAGCAGTACTTC.

This sequence joins TRBV5-1 and TRBJ2-6, with 9 bases matching TRBD1. The V segment lost 7 bases and the J segment 0 bases; nucleotides outside the gene matches: 5. CDR1 is SGHRS, CDR2 YFSETQ, per germline. The CDR3 contains 16 residues. The CDR3 sequence: CASGGQGNSGANVLTF. CDR3 coding DNA: TGCGCCAGCGGGGGACAGGGAAACTCTGGGGCCAACGTCCTGACTTTC.